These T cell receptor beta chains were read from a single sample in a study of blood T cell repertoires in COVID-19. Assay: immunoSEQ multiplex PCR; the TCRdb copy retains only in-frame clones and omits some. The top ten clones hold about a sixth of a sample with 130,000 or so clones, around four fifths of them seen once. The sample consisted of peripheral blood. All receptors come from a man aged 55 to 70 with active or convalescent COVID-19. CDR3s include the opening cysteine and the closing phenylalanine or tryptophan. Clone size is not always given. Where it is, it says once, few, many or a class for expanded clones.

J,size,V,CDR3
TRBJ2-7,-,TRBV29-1,CSVEGSYEQYF
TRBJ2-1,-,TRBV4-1,CASSHRSGRAENEQFF
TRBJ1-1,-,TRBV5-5,CASSSRTGAYTEAFF
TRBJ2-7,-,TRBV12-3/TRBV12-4,CASSLDSSYEQYF
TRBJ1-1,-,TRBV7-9,CASSRDAPAEAFF
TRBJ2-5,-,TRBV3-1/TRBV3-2,CASSPRDRVETQYF
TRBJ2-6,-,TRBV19,CASSILAGSGANVLTF
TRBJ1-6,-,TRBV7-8,CASSLGQGARVDSPLHF
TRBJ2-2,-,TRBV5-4,CASSSPAGLTGELFF
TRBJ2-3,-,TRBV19,CASSITGGATGHTDTDTQYF
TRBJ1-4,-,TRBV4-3,CASSQVDEKLFF
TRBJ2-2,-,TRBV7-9,CASSLGRDTGELFF
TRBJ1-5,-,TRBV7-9,CASSPSLGGIGNQPQHF
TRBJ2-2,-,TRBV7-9,CASSSQSTNTGELFF
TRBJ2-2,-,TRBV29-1,CSVDGRGSGELFF
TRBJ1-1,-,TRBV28,CASSRRTGWSSF
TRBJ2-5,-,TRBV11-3,CASSSRTVEETQYF
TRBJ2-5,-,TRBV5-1,CASSRDRANQETQYF
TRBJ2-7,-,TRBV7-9,CASSLTGQGGDEQYF
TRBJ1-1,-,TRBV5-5,CASSLTGQVMNTEAFF
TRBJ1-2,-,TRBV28,CASSSPTGNYGYTF
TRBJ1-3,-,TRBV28,CASSGRGRGNTIYF
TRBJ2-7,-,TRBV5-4,CASSEFHPGSRQYF
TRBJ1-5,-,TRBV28,CASTTRQGNSYSNQPQHF
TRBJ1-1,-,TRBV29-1,CSVDPGNTEAFF
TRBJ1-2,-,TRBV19,CASRGQGIKYGYTF
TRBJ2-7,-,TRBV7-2,CASSSHSYEQYF
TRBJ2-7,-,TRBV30,CACSGGAKQYF
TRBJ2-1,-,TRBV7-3,CASSTRTGFYNEQFF
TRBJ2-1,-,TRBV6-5,CASSQEASYNEQFF
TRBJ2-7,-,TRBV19,CASSLWDSSYEQYF
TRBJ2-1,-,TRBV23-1,CASRSSGTPGYNEQFF
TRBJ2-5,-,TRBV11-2,CASNVGTAQETQYF
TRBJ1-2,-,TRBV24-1,CATSEAGRNYGYTF
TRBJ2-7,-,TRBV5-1,CASSPSGQGAYEQYF
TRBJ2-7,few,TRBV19,CASSMNSGYEQYF
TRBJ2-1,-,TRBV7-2,CASSLRTSSQGEQFF
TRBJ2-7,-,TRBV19,CASSIGGSETYEQYF
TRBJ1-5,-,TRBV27,CASSHDPGLSRRGSNQPQHF
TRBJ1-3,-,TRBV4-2,CASSQEGGLSGNTIYF
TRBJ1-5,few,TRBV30,CAWSRQGNSNQPQHF